These 14 T cell receptor beta chains were all obtained from the same sample, sequenced in a study of T cells in localized non-small cell lung cancer. Sequencing was performed with immunoSEQ multiplex PCR; in TCRdb, only in-frame clones are kept and a portion is missing. The sample carries 45,000 to 60,000 clones, roughly 90% recorded once. The sequencing used peripheral blood, collected before any cancer treatment. The receptors derive from a woman aged 40-69 years with stage I lung adenocarcinoma.

The J gene is TRBJ2-7, the V gene TRBV5-1, with 9 bases identical to TRBD1. V was pared by 1 base and J by 2 bases, with 7 bases of the junction left unmatched. CDR3 length: 16 residues. CDR1 and CDR2 from the germline V gene are SGHRS and YFSETQ. The CDR3 region has the DNA TGCGCCAGCAGCTTGCCCGGGACAGGGAAGACCTACGAGCAGTACTTC. Translated, it gives CASSLPGTGKTYEQYF.

This clone has just one count. The rearrangement uses TRBV18 and TRBJ1-3; TRBD1 agrees at 8 bases. In germline, CDR1 is KGHSH, CDR2 LQKENI. The CDR3 is 16 amino acids. V shed 6 bases and J 4 bases; nucleotides not matched to a gene: 11. The CDR3 DNA reads TGTGCCAGCTCCTTAACTCAGGGGGCGCGAGGAAACACCATATATTTT. Its protein is CASSLTQGARGNTIYF.

This clone has just one count. The chain couples TRBV6-5 to TRBJ1-2, with 7 bases fitting TRBD1. The CDR3 loop spans 15 amino acids. V was clipped by 2 bases and J by 0 bases; unmatched bases: 3. Germline V gene data show CDR1 as MNHEY and CDR2 as SVGAGI. Here the CDR3 reads CASSYHDRANYGYTF. The CDR3 coding sequence is TGTGCCAGCAGTTACCACGACAGGGCTAACTATGGCTACACCTTC.

This clone appeared once. The genes are TRBV6-5 and TRBJ1-2, with D perhaps matching TRBD1 (5 bases). Germline V gene sequence: CDR1 MNHEY, CDR2 SVGAGI. V shed 7 bases and J shed 0 bases, with 12 bases lying between them. The CDR3 contains 14 residues. The CDR3 spells CASNPGPPNYGYTF. CDR3 sequence (DNA): TGTGCCAGCAATCCAGGGCCGCCTAACTATGGCTACACCTTC.

The CDR3 nucleotides read TGCAGCGTTAGACAGGGAAACTACGAGCAGTACTTC. Protein: CSVRQGNYEQYF. The chain is built from TRBV29-1 and TRBJ2-7; 7 bases are shared with TRBD1. Trimming removed 5 bases from V and 3 bases from J; junction bases left unmatched: 4. Per the germline V gene, CDR1 is SQVTM and CDR2 is ANQGSEA. This CDR3 region has 12 residues.

The V call is TRBV29-1, the J call TRBJ2-5; D call uncertain. The germline CDR1 and CDR2 sequences are SQVTM and ANQGSEA. V was clipped by 7 bases and J by 2 bases, with 5 bases between them. This CDR3 spans 10 amino acids. The CDR3: CSGGQETQYF. The CDR3 bases are TGCAGCGGCGGTCAAGAGACCCAGTACTTC. Variable domain in full (rest from reference TRBV29-1 and TRBJ2-5): SAVISQKPSRDICQRGTSLTIQCQVDSQVTMMFWYRQQPGQSLTLIATANQGSEATYESGFVIDKFPISRPNLTFSTLTVSNMSPEDSSIYLCSGGQETQYFGPGTRLLVL.

This clone was observed a handful of times. The chain uses TRBV29-1 and TRBJ2-1; 8 positions agree with TRBD2. Germline values: CDR1 SQVTM, CDR2 ANQGSEA. J gave up 1 base and V 3 bases, and 5 bases lay outside the gene matches. The CDR3 is 15 amino acids. This CDR3 is CSVEQRGPSYNEQFF. The CDR3 nucleotides are TGCAGCGTTGAGCAGCGGGGGCCATCCTACAATGAGCAGTTCTTC.

The CDR3 spells CASSHTPGENSPLHF. DNA of the CDR3: TGCGCCAGCAGCCACACTCCGGGCGAAAATTCACCCCTCCACTTT. The V gene is TRBV4-3, the J gene TRBJ1-6; D remains unclear. The CDR3 runs 15 residues. Germline lookup yields CDR1 LGHNA and CDR2 YSLEER. The V end lost 3 bases, the J end lost 7 bases, and 13 bases lay between the germline ends.

The V call is TRBV29-1, the J call TRBJ2-5; possible D gene TRBD2, 5 bases. The CDR3 is made up of 11 amino acids. Looked up from germline, CDR1 is SQVTM and CDR2 is ANQGSEA. The V end lost 4 bases, the J end lost 5 bases, and 8 bases lay between the germline ends. CDR3 region: CSVGGPETQYF. The CDR3 DNA reads as TGCAGCGTTGGAGGGCCGGAGACCCAGTACTTC. Supplemented by reference TRBV29-1 and TRBJ2-5, the full variable domain reads SAVISQKPSRDICQRGTSLTIQCQVDSQVTMMFWYRQQPGQSLTLIATANQGSEATYESGFVIDKFPISRPNLTFSTLTVSNMSPEDSSIYLCSVGGPETQYFGPGTRLLVL.

The V gene is TRBV19, the J gene TRBJ2-7; D is unclear. V was clipped by 3 bases and J by 1 base, with 19 bases between them. The CDR3 is made up of 17 amino acids. Germline V gene lookup returns CDR1 LNHDA and CDR2 SQIVND (reference sequence). The CDR3 region is CASSIWKVGQSSYEQYF. The CDR3 nucleotides are TGTGCCAGTAGTATCTGGAAGGTAGGCCAGTCTTCCTACGAGCAGTACTTC.

This chain links TRBV7-9 with TRBJ2-3, with TRBD1 as a possible D gene (6 bases). Germline V gene lookup returns CDR1 SEHNR and CDR2 FQNEAQ (reference sequence). V was clipped by 7 bases and J by 5 bases, with 13 bases between them. The CDR3 runs to 13 residues. Here the CDR3 DNA reads TGTGCCAGCACTCTTAGGGGGTTAGATACGCAGTATTTT. Its protein product is CASTLRGLDTQYF.

CDR3 DNA: TGTGCCAGCAGTTTAACAGGGTTGGTCAATCAGCCCCAGCATTTT. Translation gives CASSLTGLVNQPQHF. The genes are TRBV27 and TRBJ1-5; tentative D call: TRBD1 (6 bases). The CDR3 is 15 residues long. Germline loops: CDR1 MNHEY, CDR2 SMNVEV (reference sequence). V was clipped by 2 bases and J by 3 bases, with 11 bases between them.

This clone was counted once. No DNA is shown, since the ends of the CDR3 on it are uncertain; the CDR3 is the one TCRdb lists. The chain recombines TRBV5-5 with TRBJ2-7; the table gives TRBD1 as D, unverified against the DNA. The CDR3 length is 13 residues, termini included. From germline, CDR1 is SGHKS and CDR2 YYEKEE (reference sequence). CDR3 loop: CASSWGQGNSANF.

The genes are TRBV7-9 and TRBJ2-1; possibly TRBD1 for D (6 bases). Trimming pared 3 bases from V and 8 bases from J, leaving 17 bases between. Germline loops: CDR1 SEHNR, CDR2 FQNEAQ (reference sequence). This CDR3 is built from 15 residues. CDR3 residues: CASSFITGWSHEQFF. The CDR3 DNA sequence: TGTGCCAGCAGCTTTATCACAGGGTGGTCGCATGAGCAGTTCTTC.